The 27 T cell receptor beta chains in this list originate from one sample, sequenced in a study of radiation and T cells in renal cell carcinoma. Sample time point: baseline pretreatment blood. As for treatment: 15 Gy SBRT to primary tumor, nephrectomy 4 weeks later. The protocol was immunoSEQ multiplex PCR, while the TCRdb copy is restricted to in-frame clones and leaves out a portion. The sample lists about 150,000 clones, roughly 90% occurring once. The sample consisted of blood, taken from a patient whose treatment included radiotherapy and nephrectomy. The receptor set was obtained from a woman aged 70-85 years with renal cell carcinoma.

The genes are TRBV2 and TRBJ1-1, with D perhaps TRBD1 (5 bases). The CDR3 extends over 15 amino acids. Looked up from germline, CDR1 is SNHLY and CDR2 is FYNNEI. V was shortened by 0 bases and J by 0 bases, with 8 bases between the two germline ends. CDR3 coding DNA: TGTGCCAGCAGTGAAGCGGCCAGGGTGAACACTGAAGCTTTCTTT. It translates to CASSEAARVNTEAFF.

There are a few counts of this clone. Other DNA sequences in the sample encode the same CDR3. This chain connects TRBV30 to TRBJ2-2; the D is unclear. Trimming removed 0 bases at V and 5 bases at J, with 7 bases between. The CDR3 consists of 13 residues. Germline-derived CDR1 and CDR2 are GTSNPN and SVGIG (reference sequence). The CDR3 DNA reads TGTGCCTGGAGTGTAGGTGGGACCGGGGAGCTGTTTTTT. It is translated as CAWSVGGTGELFF.

This clone was seen a single time. The chain combines TRBV5-4 with TRBJ2-5; D may be TRBD2 (6 bases). Trimming left V 4 bases short and J 5 bases short, with 12 bases between. From germline, CDR1 is SGHNT and CDR2 YYREEE (reference sequence). The CDR3 is made up of 13 amino acids. The CDR3 DNA reads TGTGCCAGCAGCCGTGGGGGGAGGGAGACCCAGTACTTC. The encoded protein is CASSRGGRETQYF.

This clone was picked up one time. This rearrangement joins TRBV25-1 to TRBJ2-1, with 8 bases aligning to TRBD1. Per germline, CDR1 MGHDK and CDR2 SYGVNS. CDR3 size: 13 residues. Trimming at V came to 7 bases and at J to 10 bases, leaving 9 bases not matched to a gene. The chain's CDR3 is CASTITGGNEQFF. CDR3 coding DNA: TGTGCCAGCACTATAACAGGGGGAAACGAGCAGTTCTTC.

The rearrangement links TRBV30 to TRBJ2-7; D is tentatively TRBD1 or TRBD2 (5 bases each). The CDR3 covers 16 residues. Trimming took off 1 base at V and 4 bases at J, with 20 bases between the two ends. In germline, CDR1 is GTSNPN, CDR2 SVGIG (reference sequence). In DNA, the CDR3 is TGTGCCTGGAGTGGTTCGACCTCGGGGCCGCCTTACGAGCAGTACTTC. Its protein is CAWSGSTSGPPYEQYF.

The chain uses TRBV19 and TRBJ2-7, with 7 bases fitting TRBD1. Trimming removed 4 bases from V and 6 bases from J; junction bases left unmatched: 6. Germline CDR1 reads LNHDA; CDR2 reads SQIVND (reference sequence). This CDR3 contains 13 residues. CDR3 DNA: TGTGCCAGTAGTACCGGACAGGTCGGCGAGCAGTACTTC. Its translation is CASSTGQVGEQYF. The variable domain in full, with the rest retrieved from reference TRBV19 and TRBJ2-7, is DGGITQSPKYLFRKEGQNVTLSCEQNLNHDAMYWYRQDPGQGLRLIYYSQIVNDFQKGDIAEGYSVSREKKESFPLTVTSAQKNPTAFYLCASSTGQVGEQYFGPGTRLTVT.

This clone was counted between two and nine times. The chain joins TRBV14 to TRBJ1-1; no firm D call. Germline CDR1 is SGHDN and CDR2 is FVKESK. Trimming left V 5 bases short and J 1 base short, with 11 bases between. The CDR3 extends over 14 amino acids. The CDR3 here is CASSSRAENTEAFF. CDR3 DNA: TGTGCCAGCAGCTCCAGAGCCGAGAACACTGAAGCTTTCTTT.

The genes are TRBV29-1 and TRBJ1-3; D remains ambiguous. With 5 bases removed from V and 0 bases from J, the gap between germline ends came to 11 bases. CDR3 length: 14 residues. CDR1 SQVTM and CDR2 ANQGSEA come from the germline V gene. CDR3 nucleotides: TGCAGCGTTTCGGCAGATAGCTCTGGAAACACCATATATTTT. This sequence encodes CSVSADSSGNTIYF.

The gene calls are TRBV7-2 and TRBJ2-6, with 9 bases lining up with TRBD1. CDR1 SGHTA and CDR2 FQGNSA come from the germline V gene. CDR3 length: 19 amino acids. The junction had 12 bases not matched to a gene; V was cut back by 5 bases and J by 1 base. The CDR3 DNA sequence: TGTGCCAGCAGCATACAAACCGGGACAGGGTTATCTGGGGCCAACGTCCTGACTTTC. Translation gives CASSIQTGTGLSGANVLTF.

This rearrangement joins TRBV6-6 to TRBJ1-3; D is unresolved. The ends were cut back, 2 bases at V and 0 bases at J, with 8 bases in the middle. Germline lookup yields CDR1 MNHNY and CDR2 SVGAGI (reference sequence). The CDR3 runs 15 residues. CDR3 region: CASSYRSGSGNTIYF. Here the CDR3 DNA reads TGTGCCAGCAGTTACCGATCCGGCTCTGGAAACACCATATATTTT.

Points on this clone: The sample has other DNA sequences that encode this CDR3 too. The chain uses TRBV4-3 and TRBJ1-2; D unclear. Germline CDR1 and CDR2: LGHNA and YSLEER. V was cut by 0 bases and J by 5 bases, with 10 bases left in between. The CDR3 runs to 14 residues. CDR3 bases: TGCGCCAGCAGCCAAGAACTAGGGAATTATGGCTACACCTTC. Its translation is CASSQELGNYGYTF.

V is TRBV4-1 and J is TRBJ1-2; no reliable D call. There are 15 residues in the CDR3. CDR1 is MGHRA, CDR2 YSYEKL, per germline. Trimming shortened V by 0 bases and J by 2 bases, and 10 bases separated the two germline ends. The CDR3 DNA is TGCGCCAGCAGCCAAGATTATAGTCTAAACTATGGCTACACCTTC. Amino acids: CASSQDYSLNYGYTF.

As DNA, the CDR3 is TGTGCCAGCAGCTTAACCAAAGAGCAGTTCTTC. Protein product: CASSLTKEQFF. The chain couples TRBV7-2 to TRBJ2-1; no clear D gene. Germline values: CDR1 SGHTA, CDR2 FQGNSA. CDR3 length: 11 residues. The ends were cut back, 2 bases at V and 10 bases at J, with 6 bases in the middle.

The J gene is TRBJ2-7, the V gene TRBV5-4; D is undetermined. The germline V and J ends were trimmed by 1 base and 5 bases, with 13 bases remaining between them. CDR1 SGHNT and CDR2 YYREEE come from the germline V gene (reference sequence). CDR3 length: 14 residues. Written as DNA, the CDR3 is TGTGCCAGCAGCTTGATGACAACTCCCAACGAGCAGTACTTC. Protein product: CASSLMTTPNEQYF.

The chain uses TRBV27 and TRBJ1-1, with D perhaps TRBD1 (6 bases). CDR1 and CDR2 (germline): MNHEY, SMNVEV (reference sequence). The germline V and J ends were trimmed by 5 bases and 8 bases, with 15 bases remaining between them. CDR3 size: 13 residues. CDR3 nucleotide sequence: TGTGCCAGCAGTAGCAGGGGCCAGCGGGAAGCTTTCTTT. Its protein product is CASSSRGQREAFF.

The chain employs TRBV9 and TRBJ2-7, with 11 bases lining up with TRBD1. CDR1 is SGDLS, CDR2 YYNGEE, per germline. V was pared by 4 bases and J by 3 bases, with 15 bases of the junction left unmatched. The CDR3 consists of 18 residues. The CDR3 DNA reads as TGTGCCAGCAGCTCAGCTCCGGGACAGGGGGTATTTCTCTACGAGCAGTACTTC. Its protein is CASSSAPGQGVFLYEQYF.

The rearrangement joins TRBV19 to TRBJ2-3; D is perhaps TRBD1 (5 bases). V shed 5 bases and J shed 4 bases, with 13 bases lying between them. This CDR3 has 14 amino acids. Germline V gene data show CDR1 as LNHDA and CDR2 as SQIVND (reference sequence). CDR3 in DNA: TGTGCCAGTAGTTGGCAGGGCGTCGCAGATACGCAGTATTTT. It encodes CASSWQGVADTQYF.

J is TRBJ2-7 and V is TRBV5-1; D is undetermined. V lost 2 bases and J lost 3, with 9 bases in between. The CDR3 sequence is 13 residues long. Germline CDR1 is SGHRS and CDR2 is YFSETQ. CDR3 sequence reads: CASSLTSDYEQYF. The CDR3 bases are TGCGCCAGCAGCTTAACATCGGACTACGAGCAGTACTTC.

The J gene is TRBJ2-3, the V gene TRBV15; 8 nucleotides agree with TRBD1. Trimming took 0 bases from V and 4 from J; bases not matched to a gene: 6. This CDR3 is 16 amino acids long. Germline V gene sequence: CDR1 LNHNV, CDR2 YYDKDF (reference sequence). CDR3 in DNA: TGTGCCACCAGCAGAGAATTACAGGGGGGCGCAGATACGCAGTATTTT. It yields the protein CATSRELQGGADTQYF. The complete variable domain, with remaining parts taken from reference TRBV15 and TRBJ2-3, reads DAMVIQNPRYQVTQFGKPVTLSCSQTLNHNVMYWYQQKSSQAPKLLFHYYDKDFNNEADTPDNFQSRRPNTSFCFLDIRSPGLGDTAMYLCATSRELQGGADTQYFGPGTRLTVL.

The V call is TRBV29-1, the J call TRBJ1-1; D remains unclear. Trimming pared 5 bases from V and 1 base from J, leaving 11 bases between. The germline V gene has CDR1 SQVTM and CDR2 ANQGSEA. The CDR3 spans 13 residues. The CDR3 region is CSVRQDGNTEAFF. CDR3 sequence (DNA): TGCAGCGTTCGTCAGGATGGGAACACTGAAGCTTTCTTT.

The chain carries TRBV4-3 and TRBJ1-3, with TRBD1 matching 8 bases. The V gene end was trimmed by 1 base and the J gene end by 0 bases; junction bases not matched to a gene: 8. CDR1 LGHNA and CDR2 YSLEER come from the germline V gene. The CDR3 contains 18 residues. The CDR3: CASSQVRQGASSGNTIYF. The CDR3 region has the DNA TGCGCCAGCAGCCAAGTACGGCAGGGGGCGAGCTCTGGAAACACCATATATTTT.

This chain links TRBV2 with TRBJ2-7, with TRBD1 matching 12 bases. Losses at the gene ends were 2 bases for V and 6 bases for J; bases not matched to a gene: 8. Looked up from germline, CDR1 is SNHLY and CDR2 is FYNNEI. This CDR3 spans 16 amino acids. The CDR3 coding sequence is TGTGCCAGCAGTGAAAGTTTGGGACAGGGGGCTGGCGAGCAGTACTTC. As protein: CASSESLGQGAGEQYF.

The gene calls are TRBV7-9 and TRBJ2-1; TRBD2 is a possible D gene (5 bases). CDR3 length equals 14 residues. The V and J ends lost 4 bases and 5 bases respectively, with 12 bases between them. From germline, CDR1 is SEHNR and CDR2 FQNEAQ (reference sequence). CDR3 sequence (DNA): TGTGCCAGCAGCTGGGGAGCAACTAACAATGAGCAGTTCTTC. It is translated as CASSWGATNNEQFF.

The genes are TRBV5-4 and TRBJ1-2; D remains ambiguous. The germline CDR1 and CDR2 sequences are SGHNT and YYREEE (reference sequence). The CDR3 length is 18 residues. V lost 0 bases to trimming and J lost 0 bases, with 18 bases between them. The CDR3: CASSLVSPKVTSNYGYTF. The CDR3 nucleotides read TGTGCCAGCAGCTTGGTATCGCCCAAGGTGACCTCTAACTATGGCTACACCTTC. Supplemented by reference TRBV5-4 and TRBJ1-2, the full variable domain reads ETGVTQSPTHLIKTRGQQVTLRCSSQSGHNTVSWYQQALGQGPQFIFQYYREEENGRGNFPPRFSGLQFPNYSSELNVNALELDDSALYLCASSLVSPKVTSNYGYTFGSGTRLTVV.

DNA for the CDR3: TGTGCCAGCAGCCAAGATCGGGGGGGCCGATACGGCGAGCAGTACTTC. Amino acids: CASSQDRGGRYGEQYF. The rearrangement links TRBV4-2 to TRBJ2-7, with TRBD2 matching 8 bases. The CDR3 has 16 amino acids. Germline-derived CDR1 and CDR2 are LGHNA and YNFKEQ. Germline trimming cut 0 bases from V and 6 bases from J; bases unmatched to any gene: 10.

This clone has a single count. This chain uses TRBV7-2 with TRBJ1-2, with 7 bases matching TRBD1. Germline CDR1 and CDR2: SGHTA and FQGNSA. This CDR3 comprises 15 residues. Trimming at V came to 5 bases and at J to 0 bases, leaving 6 bases not matched to a gene. The CDR3 here is CASSTRDSPNYGYTF. CDR3 coding DNA: TGTGCCAGCAGCACGCGGGACAGTCCTAACTATGGCTACACCTTC.

This sequence joins TRBV7-2 and TRBJ1-1; D perhaps matches TRBD1 (6 bases). The CDR3 loop spans 12 amino acids. CDR1 and CDR2 (germline): SGHTA, FQGNSA. The ends were cut back, 5 bases at V and 5 bases at J, with 9 bases in the middle. The CDR3 DNA is TGTGCCAGCAGCAGGGGGAGGACTGAAGCTTTCTTT. This gives the protein CASSRGRTEAFF. The variable domain in full, completed from reference TRBV7-2 and TRBJ1-1, reads GAGVSQSPSNKVTEKGKDVELRCDPISGHTALYWYRQSLGQGLEFLIYFQGNSAPDKSGLPSDRFSAERTGGSVSTLTIQRTQQEDSAVYLCASSRGRTEAFFGQGTRLTVV.